The 6 T cell receptor beta chains listed next were all sequenced from one sample in a study of blood T cell repertoires in COVID-19. Clones were read by immunoSEQ multiplex PCR, and TCRdb kept only the in-frame ones, dropping some. The data hold roughly 81,000 clones, with 70% to 90% observed a single time. The sample consisted of peripheral blood. The receptor set was obtained from a man aged 40-49 years with acute or convalescent COVID-19.

This clone occurred once. The chain has TRBV11-2 and TRBJ1-1, with D unclear. The CDR3 has 14 residues. V lost 1 base and J lost 1, with 7 bases in between. Per germline, CDR1 SGHAT and CDR2 FQNNGV. CDR3 sequence: CASSLAAGNTEAFF. The CDR3 DNA follows: TGTGCCAGCAGCTTAGCGGCAGGGAACACTGAAGCTTTCTTT.

This sequence joins TRBV5-6 and TRBJ1-2; D ambiguous. Between the trimmed V and J ends, which lost 4 bases and 5 bases, there was a span of 15 bases. CDR1 is SGHDT, CDR2 YYEEEE, per germline. This CDR3 contains 14 residues. CDR3 sequence (DNA): TGTGCCAGCAGCCGATCCTTATGGCCTTATGGCTACACCTTC. Its protein is CASSRSLWPYGYTF.

This sequence joins TRBV5-8 and TRBJ1-2; D not certain. Germline CDR1 and CDR2: SGHTS and YDEGEE. This CDR3 has 14 amino acids. Deletions cut 2 bases from V and 1 base from J, with 9 bases between. CDR3 DNA sequence: TGTGCCAGCAGCTTTACAAGGAGTAACTATGGCTACACCTTC. The encoded protein is CASSFTRSNYGYTF.

This chain links TRBV27 with TRBJ1-4, with TRBD1 identical over 7 bases. The CDR3 runs to 15 residues. Germline CDR1 is MNHEY and CDR2 is SMNVEV (reference sequence). After removal of 2 bases from V and 10 bases from J, the junction contained 10 bases not matched to a gene. Here the CDR3 DNA reads TGTGCCAGCAGTTTAGCCCGGGACAGCCCTTCAAAACTGTTTTTT. The encoded protein is CASSLARDSPSKLFF.

J is TRBJ1-2 and V is TRBV27, with 7 positions matching TRBD1. Germline V lookup: CDR1 MNHEY, CDR2 SMNVEV (reference sequence). The CDR3 is made up of 14 amino acids. J lost 4 bases, V lost 5 bases, and 7 bases had no gene match. CDR3 loop: CASSPYRGGYGYTF. The DNA of the CDR3 is TGTGCCAGCAGTCCGTACAGGGGAGGCTATGGCTACACCTTC.

This chain links TRBV27 with TRBJ1-5; tentatively, D is TRBD1 (5 bases). V gave up 5 bases and J gave up 9 bases, with 11 bases separating them. Germline lookup yields CDR1 MNHEY and CDR2 SMNVEV (reference sequence). The CDR3 has 12 amino acids. CDR3 bases: TGTGCCAGCAGTCTCACCGGGGGGCCCCAGCATTTT. Translated: CASSLTGGPQHF.